The clone carrying this TCR beta chain was detected only a few times. Its antigen is currently unknown. 5'RACE, which relied on constant-segment primers, yielded TCR alpha and TCR beta cDNA libraries carrying sample barcodes and UMIs. Using its own MiXCR run on the 5' RACE reads, TCRdb lists one record per CDR3 protein. The sample includes 400,000 to 550,000 distinct CDR3 sequences, approximately 23% of them seen just once. Per germline, CDR1 SGHAT and CDR2 FQDESV (reference sequence). CDR3 length equals 13 residues. V shed 2 bases and J shed 7 bases, with 9 bases lying between them. This specimen belongs to a study of T-cell memory formation after mild COVID-19. Study background: The two donors had largely donor-specific TCR clusters.

Study observations and caveats: Most CD4+ clones that shrank were in CM and EM, while CD8+ ones turned up in EMRA.

The chain has TRBV11-1 and TRBJ1-5, with D hard to call. The sample comprised PBMCs or a T cell subset sorted from them (not recorded which). The TCR was taken from an adult woman who had mild COVID-19 (a few samples of this study predate the infection). Cell type and time point are not known. The CDR3: CASSLQETQPQHF. CDR3 DNA sequence: TGTGCCAGCAGCTTACAGGAGACCCAGCCCCAGCATTTT.